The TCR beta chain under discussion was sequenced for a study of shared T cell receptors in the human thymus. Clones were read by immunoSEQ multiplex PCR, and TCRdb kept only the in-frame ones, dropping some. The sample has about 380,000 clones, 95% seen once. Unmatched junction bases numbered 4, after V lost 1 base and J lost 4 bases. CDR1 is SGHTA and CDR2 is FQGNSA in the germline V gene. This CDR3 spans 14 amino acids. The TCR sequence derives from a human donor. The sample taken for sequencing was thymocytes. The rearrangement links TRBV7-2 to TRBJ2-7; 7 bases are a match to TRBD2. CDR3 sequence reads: CASSLGREWYEQYF. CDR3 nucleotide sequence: TGTGCCAGCAGCTTAGGGCGGGAGTGGTACGAGCAGTACTTC. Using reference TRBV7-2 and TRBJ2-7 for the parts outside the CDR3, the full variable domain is GAGVSQSPSNKVTEKGKDVELRCDPISGHTALYWYRQSLGQGLEFLIYFQGNSAPDKSGLPSDRFSAERTGGSVSTLTIQRTQQEDSAVYLCASSLGREWYEQYFGPGTRLTVT.